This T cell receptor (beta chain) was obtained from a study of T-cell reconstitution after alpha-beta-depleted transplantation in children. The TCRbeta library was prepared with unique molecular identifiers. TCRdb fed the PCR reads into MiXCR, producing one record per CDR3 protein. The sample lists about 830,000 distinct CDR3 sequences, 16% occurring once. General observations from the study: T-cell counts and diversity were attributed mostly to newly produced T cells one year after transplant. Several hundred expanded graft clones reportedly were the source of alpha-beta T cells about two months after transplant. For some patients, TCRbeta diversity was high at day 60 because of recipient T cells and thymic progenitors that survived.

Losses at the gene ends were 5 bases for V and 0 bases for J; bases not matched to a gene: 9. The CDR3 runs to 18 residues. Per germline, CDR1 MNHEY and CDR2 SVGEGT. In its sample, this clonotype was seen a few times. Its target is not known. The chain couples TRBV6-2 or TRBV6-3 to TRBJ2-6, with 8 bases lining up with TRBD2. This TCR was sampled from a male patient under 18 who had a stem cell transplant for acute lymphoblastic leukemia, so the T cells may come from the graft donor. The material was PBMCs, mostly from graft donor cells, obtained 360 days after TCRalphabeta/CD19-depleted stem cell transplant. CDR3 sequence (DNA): TGTGCCAGCAGTCCCCCTAGCGGGCGCCGCTCTGGGGCCAACGTCCTGACTTTC. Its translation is CASSPPSGRRSGANVLTF.